This T cell receptor beta chain was observed in a study of T cell responses to AZD1222 COVID-19 vaccine. CDR3 length: 17 residues. After removal of 5 bases from V and 5 bases from J, the junction contained 13 bases not matched to a gene. Germline-derived CDR1 and CDR2 are SGHVS and FNYEAQ. Here immunoSEQ multiplex PCR was the method, and the copy in TCRdb shows in-frame clones only, minus some. The sample has 85,000 to 130,000 clones; about 89% are singletons. Study results and caveats: Spike-wide vaccine-associated CD4 TCRs dominated at 160-218 and 743-854. Only a handful of AZD1222 recipients, roughly 6 in all, had baseline seropositivity.

As to this clone: Its antigen is unknown.

The sequenced sample was peripheral blood, obtained on day 0 of AZD1222 vaccination. The rearrangement links TRBV7-6 to TRBJ2-1, with 9 positions matching TRBD2. The receptor's source is an adult in good health. The CDR3 here is CASSPTSGTSRDNEQFF. DNA for the CDR3: TGTGCCAGCAGCCCCACCAGCGGGACTAGCAGAGACAATGAGCAGTTCTTC.